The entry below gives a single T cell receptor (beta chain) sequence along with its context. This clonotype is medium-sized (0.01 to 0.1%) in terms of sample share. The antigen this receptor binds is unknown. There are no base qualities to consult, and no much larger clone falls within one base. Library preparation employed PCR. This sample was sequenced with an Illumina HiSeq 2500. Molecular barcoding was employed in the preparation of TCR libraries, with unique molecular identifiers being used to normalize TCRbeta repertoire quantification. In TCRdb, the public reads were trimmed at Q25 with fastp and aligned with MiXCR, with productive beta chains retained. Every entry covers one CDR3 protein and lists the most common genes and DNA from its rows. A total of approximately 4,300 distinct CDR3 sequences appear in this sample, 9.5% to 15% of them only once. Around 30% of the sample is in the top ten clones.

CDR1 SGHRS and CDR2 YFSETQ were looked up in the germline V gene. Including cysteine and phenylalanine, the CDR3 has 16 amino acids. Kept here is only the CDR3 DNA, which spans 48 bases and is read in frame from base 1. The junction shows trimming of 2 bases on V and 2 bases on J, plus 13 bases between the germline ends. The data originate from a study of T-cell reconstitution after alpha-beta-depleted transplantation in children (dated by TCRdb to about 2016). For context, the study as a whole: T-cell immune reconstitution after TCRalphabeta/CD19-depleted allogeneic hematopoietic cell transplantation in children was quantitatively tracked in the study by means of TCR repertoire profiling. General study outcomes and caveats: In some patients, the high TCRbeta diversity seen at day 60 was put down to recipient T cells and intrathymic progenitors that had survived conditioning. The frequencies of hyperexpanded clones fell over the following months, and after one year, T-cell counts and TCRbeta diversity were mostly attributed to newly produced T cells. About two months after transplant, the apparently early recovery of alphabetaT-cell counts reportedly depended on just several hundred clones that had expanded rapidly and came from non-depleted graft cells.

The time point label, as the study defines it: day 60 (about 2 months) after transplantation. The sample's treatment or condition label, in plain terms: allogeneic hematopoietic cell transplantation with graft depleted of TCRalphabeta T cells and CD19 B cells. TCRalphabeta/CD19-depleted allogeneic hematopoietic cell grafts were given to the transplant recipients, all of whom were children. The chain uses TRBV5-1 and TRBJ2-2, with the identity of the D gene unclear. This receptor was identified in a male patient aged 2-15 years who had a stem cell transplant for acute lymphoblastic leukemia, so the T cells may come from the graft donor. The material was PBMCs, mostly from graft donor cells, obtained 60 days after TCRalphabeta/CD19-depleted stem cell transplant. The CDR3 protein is CASSFLQPGNTGELFF. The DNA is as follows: TGCGCCAGCAGCTTTCTCCAGCCCGGAAACACCGGGGAGCTGTTTTTT.